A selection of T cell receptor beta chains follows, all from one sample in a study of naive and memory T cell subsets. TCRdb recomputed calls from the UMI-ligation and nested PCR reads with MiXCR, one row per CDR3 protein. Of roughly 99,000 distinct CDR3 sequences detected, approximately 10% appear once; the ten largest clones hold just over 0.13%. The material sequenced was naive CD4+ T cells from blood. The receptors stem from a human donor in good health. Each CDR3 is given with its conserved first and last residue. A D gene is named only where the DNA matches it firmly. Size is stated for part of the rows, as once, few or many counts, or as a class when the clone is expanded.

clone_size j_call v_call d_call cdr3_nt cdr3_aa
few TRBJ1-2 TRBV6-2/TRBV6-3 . TGTGCCAGCAGCCCCGGGCTGAACTATGGCTACACCTTC CASSPGLNYGYTF
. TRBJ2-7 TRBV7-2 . TGTGCCAGCAGCTTAGTTGGTCCAGGGGCTGTGTCCTACGAGCAGTACTTC CASSLVGPGAVSYEQYF
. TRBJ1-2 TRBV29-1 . TGCAGCGTTGATAGAAATGGCTACACCTTC CSVDRNGYTF
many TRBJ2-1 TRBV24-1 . TGTGCCACCAGTGATTTGCAGGCGGGATACAATGAGCAGTTCTTC CATSDLQAGYNEQFF
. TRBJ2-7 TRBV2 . TGTGCCAGCAGACGCGACCTGCCCTCCTACGAGCAGTACTTC CASRRDLPSYEQYF
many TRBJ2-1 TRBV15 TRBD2 TGTGCCACCAGCAGTCCTCTCCTAGCGGGAGGGCCGCATGAGCAGTTCTTC CATSSPLLAGGPHEQFF
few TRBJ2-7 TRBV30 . TGTGCCTGGAGTGTCTCAGCATCCTACGAGCAGTACTTC CAWSVSASYEQYF
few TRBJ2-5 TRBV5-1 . TGCGCCAGCAGCTTACTGACGGCCGGCGAGACCCAGTACTTC CASSLLTAGETQYF
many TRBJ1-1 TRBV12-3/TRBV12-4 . TGTGCCAGCAGTCACCGGTCGGGCAACACTGAAGCTTTCTTT CASSHRSGNTEAFF
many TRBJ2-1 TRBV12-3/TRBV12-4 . TGTGCCAGCAGTTTAGGCTTATCGCGCAATGAGCAGTTCTTC CASSLGLSRNEQFF
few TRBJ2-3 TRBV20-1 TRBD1 TGCAGTGCTACCGGGACAGGGGACCGGGGCACAGATACGCAGTATTTT CSATGTGDRGTDTQYF
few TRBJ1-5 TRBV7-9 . TGTGCCAGCAGCTTGTCTCGCAATCAGCCCCAGCATTTT CASSLSRNQPQHF
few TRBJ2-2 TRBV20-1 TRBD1 TGCAGTGCTCCCCCGGGACAGGGGCGGAACACCGGGGAGCTGTTTTTT CSAPPGQGRNTGELFF
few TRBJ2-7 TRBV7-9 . TGTGCCAGCAGCTTAGATCCGGGCTCCTACGAGCAGTACTTC CASSLDPGSYEQYF
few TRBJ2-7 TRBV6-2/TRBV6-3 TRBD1 TGTGCCAGCAGTTATCTCGAGAGGGGGCCCTACGAGCAGTACTTC CASSYLERGPYEQYF
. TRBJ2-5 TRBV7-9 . TGTGCCAGCAGCCGACGTCGGGAGACCCAGTACTTC CASSRRRETQYF